This T cell receptor (beta chain) was profiled in a study of T cells in Graves' hyperthyroidism and ophthalmopathy. General observations from the study: Blood also showed most of the thyroid clonotypes that were expanded above 0.001.

Diagnostic assessment was based on clinical symptoms, serum thyroxine and TRAb, thyroid ultrasound and orbital computed tomography. The PBMCs had their origin in less than 13 ml of fresh peripheral blood. This clonotype was seen at least ten times. Its matching antigen is unknown. V lost 5 bases to trimming and J lost 2 bases; unmatched junction nucleotides: 3. Germline CDR1 is SEHNR and CDR2 is FQNEAQ (reference sequence). This CDR3 has 13 amino acids. Amplification of TCR beta CDR3 regions used RNA as the template. TCR CDR3 underwent first-round RT-PCR with the HTBI primer set. TCRdb passed the multiplex PCR reads through MiXCR, listing each CDR3 protein once. Found here are nearly 600,000 distinct CDR3 sequences, around 14% of them singletons; the top ten hold 7.1%.

V is TRBV7-9 and J is TRBJ2-7, with 7 bases fitting TRBD1. This TCR derives from a woman under 30 with Graves' ophthalmopathy. The sequencing input was blood. CDR3 nucleotide sequence: TGTGCCAGCAGCCCGGGACAGCCCTACGAGCAGTACTTC. It specifies CASSPGQPYEQYF.